Listed below are T cell receptor beta chains from one sample, sequenced in a study of blood T cell repertoires in COVID-19. Generated by immunoSEQ multiplex PCR, the TCRdb table keeps only in-frame clones and is missing some. The data show about 370,000 clones, roughly 90% seen once. Input material: peripheral blood. All receptors come from a woman aged 25-40 years with COVID-19, enrolled during active disease. CDR3s include the opening cysteine and the closing phenylalanine or tryptophan. D genes are given only for firm matches. Clone size, where shown, is once, few, many, or a class for clones that have expanded.

cdr3_nt: TGCGCCAGCAGCCCTGCCCCCGGTAGCGGGGGGCGCGCATATGAGCAGTTCTTC
cdr3_aa: CASSPAPGSGGRAYEQFF
v_call: TRBV5-1
j_call: TRBJ2-1
clone_size: -
d_call: TRBD2

cdr3_nt: TGTGCCAGCAGCCAAGCTGGGTCAGCGGGGCCCACAGATACGCAGTATTTT
cdr3_aa: CASSQAGSAGPTDTQYF
v_call: TRBV3-1/TRBV3-2
j_call: TRBJ2-3
clone_size: -
d_call: TRBD2

cdr3_nt: TGTGCCAGCAGCCAAGGGCTCCGGGGTCCAATTGGCTACACCTTC
cdr3_aa: CASSQGLRGPIGYTF
v_call: TRBV3-1/TRBV3-2
j_call: TRBJ1-2
clone_size: -
d_call: -

cdr3_nt: TGTGCCAGCAGCTCCGAACAGGGGGCGGCCCGTCATTCACCCCTCCACTTT
cdr3_aa: CASSSEQGAARHSPLHF
v_call: TRBV5-5
j_call: TRBJ1-6
clone_size: -
d_call: TRBD1

cdr3_nt: TGTGCCAGCAGCCCGGACTACTTGCAAGAGACCCAGTACTTC
cdr3_aa: CASSPDYLQETQYF
v_call: TRBV7-2
j_call: TRBJ2-5
clone_size: -
d_call: -

cdr3_nt: TGTGCCAGCAGCCCGCAGGCGAACACTGAAGCTTTCTTT
cdr3_aa: CASSPQANTEAFF
v_call: TRBV2
j_call: TRBJ1-1
clone_size: -
d_call: -

cdr3_nt: TGCGCCAGCAGCCCCAAGAACCAAGTACAGGGGCGACCTCAAGAGACCCAGTACTTC
cdr3_aa: CASSPKNQVQGRPQETQYF
v_call: TRBV4-1
j_call: TRBJ2-5
clone_size: -
d_call: TRBD1

cdr3_nt: TGTGCCAGCAGCTTATGGGAGGGCGGCACTGAAGCTTTCTTT
cdr3_aa: CASSLWEGGTEAFF
v_call: TRBV7-2
j_call: TRBJ1-1
clone_size: -
d_call: -

cdr3_nt: TGTGCCAGCAGCTCGACTGTGAACACTGAAGCTTTCTTT
cdr3_aa: CASSSTVNTEAFF
v_call: TRBV11-3
j_call: TRBJ1-1
clone_size: few
d_call: -

cdr3_nt: TGCGCCAGCAGCCCCTGGCTGAACGAACCTTCCTACGAGCAGTACTTC
cdr3_aa: CASSPWLNEPSYEQYF
v_call: TRBV5-1
j_call: TRBJ2-7
clone_size: few
d_call: -

cdr3_nt: TGTGCCAGCAGCTTAGGCGGGGGCCCCCAAGAGACCCAGTACTTC
cdr3_aa: CASSLGGGPQETQYF
v_call: TRBV7-2
j_call: TRBJ2-5
clone_size: -
d_call: -

cdr3_nt: TGTGCCTGGAGTACAGGTAGCACAGATACGCAGTATTTT
cdr3_aa: CAWSTGSTDTQYF
v_call: TRBV30
j_call: TRBJ2-3
clone_size: -
d_call: -

cdr3_nt: TGTGCCAGCAGTTTTAGGGGGCAGGACTATAATTCACCCCTCCACTTT
cdr3_aa: CASSFRGQDYNSPLHF
v_call: TRBV9
j_call: TRBJ1-6
clone_size: -
d_call: TRBD1

cdr3_nt: TGTGCCAGTGCAGGACAGATAAGCACAGATACGCAGTATTTT
cdr3_aa: CASAGQISTDTQYF
v_call: TRBV25-1
j_call: TRBJ2-3
clone_size: -
d_call: -

cdr3_nt: TGTGCCAGCAGCTTGGATCTCGGCGGCGCTCTGTTCTTC
cdr3_aa: CASSLDLGGALFF
v_call: TRBV5-6
j_call: TRBJ2-1
clone_size: -
d_call: -

cdr3_nt: TGTGCCAGCGACTCAGGGGGCTATGGCTACACCTTC
cdr3_aa: CASDSGGYGYTF
v_call: TRBV2
j_call: TRBJ1-2
clone_size: -
d_call: TRBD1

cdr3_nt: TGTGCCAGCAGCCAGGACACCTCTGGAAACACCATATATTTT
cdr3_aa: CASSQDTSGNTIYF
v_call: TRBV3-1/TRBV3-2
j_call: TRBJ1-3
clone_size: -
d_call: -

cdr3_nt: TGTGCCAGCAGGAATAGGGAGCATTCACCCCTCCACTTT
cdr3_aa: CASRNREHSPLHF
v_call: TRBV28
j_call: TRBJ1-6
clone_size: -
d_call: -

cdr3_nt: TGCGCCAGCAGCCAAGATTTGGCTGGCCAATCCTACGAGCAGTACTTC
cdr3_aa: CASSQDLAGQSYEQYF
v_call: TRBV4-3
j_call: TRBJ2-7
clone_size: -
d_call: -

cdr3_nt: TGTGCCAGCAGCCTAAATACTCCCGGTTCCAACGTCCTGACTTTC
cdr3_aa: CASSLNTPGSNVLTF
v_call: TRBV7-8
j_call: TRBJ2-6
clone_size: once
d_call: -

cdr3_nt: TGTGCCACCAGTGGAGAGGGTAATGAAAAACTGTTTTTT
cdr3_aa: CATSGEGNEKLFF
v_call: TRBV24-1
j_call: TRBJ1-4
clone_size: -
d_call: -

cdr3_nt: TGCAGTGCTAGTGATACGCTAGCGGGGGCCGATGAGCAGTTCTTC
cdr3_aa: CSASDTLAGADEQFF
v_call: TRBV20-1
j_call: TRBJ2-1
clone_size: -
d_call: TRBD2

cdr3_nt: TGCGCCAGCAGCCAAGTAGGGGGGGCCTATGGCTACACCTTC
cdr3_aa: CASSQVGGAYGYTF
v_call: TRBV4-1
j_call: TRBJ1-2
clone_size: once
d_call: -

cdr3_nt: TGCGCCAGCAGCCAAGATTCTTACAGGGGAGAGACCCAGTACTTC
cdr3_aa: CASSQDSYRGETQYF
v_call: TRBV4-3
j_call: TRBJ2-5
clone_size: once
d_call: TRBD1

cdr3_nt: TGTGCCAGCAGTACATGGACAGCTGTAAACTACCCACCGAGCACTGAAGCTTTCTTT
cdr3_aa: CASSTWTAVNYPPSTEAFF
v_call: TRBV27
j_call: TRBJ1-1
clone_size: once
d_call: -

cdr3_nt: TGTGCCAGCAGCGTAGTCGGACAGGGGGCGGATGGCTACACCTTC
cdr3_aa: CASSVVGQGADGYTF
v_call: TRBV9
j_call: TRBJ1-2
clone_size: -
d_call: TRBD1

cdr3_nt: TGTGCCAGCAGCTTAGATCCTTGGCGGGAGGTCACAGATACGCAGTATTTT
cdr3_aa: CASSLDPWREVTDTQYF
v_call: TRBV11-2
j_call: TRBJ2-3
clone_size: -
d_call: TRBD2

cdr3_nt: TGTGCCAGCACCCCGACAGGGAACACTGAAGCTTTCTTT
cdr3_aa: CASTPTGNTEAFF
v_call: TRBV3-1/TRBV3-2
j_call: TRBJ1-1
clone_size: -
d_call: -

cdr3_nt: TGTGCCAGCAGCCCCCGGTCGCGGGAAGAAAACTACAATGAGCAGTTCTTC
cdr3_aa: CASSPRSREENYNEQFF
v_call: TRBV12-1
j_call: TRBJ2-1
clone_size: -
d_call: -

cdr3_nt: TGCGCCAGCAGCTGGGGGGACAGGGCCACTGAAGCTTTCTTT
cdr3_aa: CASSWGDRATEAFF
v_call: TRBV5-1
j_call: TRBJ1-1
clone_size: -
d_call: TRBD1

cdr3_nt: TGTGCCAGCAGCAAACGGGGAACTGAAGCTTTCTTT
cdr3_aa: CASSKRGTEAFF
v_call: TRBV21-1
j_call: TRBJ1-1
clone_size: -
d_call: -